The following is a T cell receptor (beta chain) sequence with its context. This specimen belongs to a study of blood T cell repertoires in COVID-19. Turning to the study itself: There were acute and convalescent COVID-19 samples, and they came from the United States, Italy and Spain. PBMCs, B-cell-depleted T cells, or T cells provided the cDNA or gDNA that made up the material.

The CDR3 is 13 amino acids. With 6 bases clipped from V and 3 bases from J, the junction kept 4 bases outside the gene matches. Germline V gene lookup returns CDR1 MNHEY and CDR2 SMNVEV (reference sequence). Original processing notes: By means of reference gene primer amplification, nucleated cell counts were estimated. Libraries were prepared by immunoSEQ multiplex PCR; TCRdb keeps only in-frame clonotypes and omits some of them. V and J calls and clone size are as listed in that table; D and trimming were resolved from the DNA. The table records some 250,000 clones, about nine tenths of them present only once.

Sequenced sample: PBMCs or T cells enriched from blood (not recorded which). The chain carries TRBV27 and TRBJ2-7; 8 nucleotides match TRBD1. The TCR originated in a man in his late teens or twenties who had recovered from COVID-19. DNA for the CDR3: TGTGCCAGCAGCTCCGGGACAGGCTACGAGCAGTACTTC. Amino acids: CASSSGTGYEQYF.